The following is a T cell receptor (beta chain) sequence with its context. Sequenced material consisted of expressed TCRB transcripts (all of the isolated RNA was reverse transcribed). TCRdb keeps only in-frame clones here, not all; method: immunoSEQ multiplex PCR. The data show just over 600,000 clones, with 15% to 19% seen just once and approximately 0.099% held by the top ten. These data are taken from a study of beta chain features in type 1 diabetes. V shed 2 bases, J shed 6 bases, and the junction held 11 bases outside the gene matches. The CDR3 sequence is 16 residues long. Germline-derived CDR1 and CDR2 are SGDLS and YYNGEE.

The TCR originated in a man aged 18-30 years in good health. The chain joins TRBV9 to TRBJ2-3, with 8 bases that match TRBD1. Source material: naive CD4+ T cells from blood. CDR3 amino acids: CASSVRGRVPGDTQYF. CDR3 bases: TGTGCCAGCAGCGTCAGGGGGCGGGTCCCCGGGGATACGCAGTATTTT.